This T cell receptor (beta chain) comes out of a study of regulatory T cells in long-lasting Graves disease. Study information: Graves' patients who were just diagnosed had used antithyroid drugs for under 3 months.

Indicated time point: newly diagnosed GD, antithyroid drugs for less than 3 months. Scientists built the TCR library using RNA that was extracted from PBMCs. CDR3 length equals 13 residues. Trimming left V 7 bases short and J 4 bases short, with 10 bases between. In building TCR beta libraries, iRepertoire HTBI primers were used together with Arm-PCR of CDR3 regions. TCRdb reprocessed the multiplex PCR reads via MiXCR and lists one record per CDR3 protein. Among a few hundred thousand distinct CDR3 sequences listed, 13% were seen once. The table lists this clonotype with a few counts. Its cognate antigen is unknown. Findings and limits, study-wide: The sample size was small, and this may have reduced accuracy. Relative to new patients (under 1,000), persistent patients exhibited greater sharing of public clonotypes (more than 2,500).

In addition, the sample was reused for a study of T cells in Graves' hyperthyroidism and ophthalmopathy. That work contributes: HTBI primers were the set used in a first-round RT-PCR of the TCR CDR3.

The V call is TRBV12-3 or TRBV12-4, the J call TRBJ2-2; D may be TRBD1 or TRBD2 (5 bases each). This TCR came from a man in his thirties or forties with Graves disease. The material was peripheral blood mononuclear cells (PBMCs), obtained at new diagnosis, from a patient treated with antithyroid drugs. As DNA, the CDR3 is TGTGCCAGCACCCTGAGGGGCACCGGGGAGCTGTTTTTT. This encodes CASTLRGTGELFF.